This entry lists 16 T cell receptor beta chains sequenced from one sample in a study of a mutant IDH1 vaccine in newly diagnosed glioma. Antigen specificity for these receptors is unknown. Sequencing used immunoSEQ multiplex PCR; TCRdb keeps in-frame clones, though not all of them. The sample comprises around 40,000 clones, approximately 84% of which are singletons, and around 2.5% rests with the top ten. Time point given: week 23, last vaccination. Vaccination used 300 ug of mutant IDH1 20-mer peptide per dose, with topical imiquimod. Material: PBMCs, obtained from a glioma patient whose treatment included an IDH1 peptide vaccine. These receptors came from a woman aged 18-29 years with glioma. Some clones in this sample may be carry-over from other donors' samples.

This clone showed up just a few times. The rearrangement links TRBV30 to TRBJ1-1; D unclear. The germline CDR1 and CDR2 sequences are GTSNPN and SVGIG (reference sequence). V was pared by 8 bases and J by 4 bases, with 11 bases between. This CDR3 comprises 11 residues. The chain's CDR3 is CATCWGTEAFF. The CDR3 DNA reads TGTGCCACCTGCTGGGGCACTGAAGCTTTCTTT. The full variable domain, with the rest looked up from reference TRBV30 and TRBJ1-1, is SQTIHQWPATLVQPVGSPLSLECTVEGTSNPNLYWYRQAAGRGLQLLFYSVGIGQISSEVPQNLSASRPQDRQFILSSKKLLLSDSGFYLCATCWGTEAFFGQGTRLTVV.

The V gene is TRBV7-2, the J gene TRBJ2-7, with 8 nucleotides matching TRBD1. The CDR3 extends over 15 amino acids. Germline V CDR1 and CDR2: SGHTA, FQGNSA. V lost 5 bases, J lost 4 bases, and 10 bases stayed unmatched. CDR3 bases: TGTGCCAGCAGCCACGGCCCAGGGGGCTATTACGAGCAGTACTTC. Translating gives CASSHGPGGYYEQYF.

The chain recombines TRBV11-3 with TRBJ1-1; 7 positions agree with TRBD1. The CDR3 covers 13 residues. Germline V gene lookup returns CDR1 SGHNT and CDR2 YENEEA. The trim removed 1 base at V and 5 bases at J, leaving 1 base unmatched. The CDR3 DNA follows: TGTGCCAGCAGCTTAGCGACAGGGACTGAAGCTTTCTTT. Its translation is CASSLATGTEAFF.

The chain couples TRBV27 to TRBJ1-2; D gene uncertain. Germline V gives CDR1 MNHEY, CDR2 SMNVEV (reference sequence). V was cut by 6 bases and J by 6 bases, with 20 bases left in between. There are 15 residues in the CDR3. CDR3: CASSLGLASGNGYTF. DNA for the CDR3: TGTGCCAGCAGCCTAGGACTAGCCTCGGGGAATGGCTACACCTTC.

The chain joins TRBV27 to TRBJ2-5, with a tentative D call TRBD1 (6 bases). CDR3 length: 14 residues. Trimming shortened V by 6 bases and J by 5 bases, and 16 bases separated the two germline ends. Germline values: CDR1 MNHEY, CDR2 SMNVEV (reference sequence). The CDR3 loop is CASSHRRDNETQYF. In DNA, the CDR3 is TGTGCCAGCAGCCACCGCCGGGACAACGAGACCCAGTACTTC.

CDR3 nucleotide sequence: TGTGCCAGCGAGACAGGGCCCTACAATGAGCAGTTCTTC. Encoded protein: CASETGPYNEQFF. The gene calls are TRBV19 and TRBJ2-1; 7 nucleotides align to TRBD1. The germline V gene encodes CDR1 LNHDA and CDR2 SQIVND (reference sequence). The CDR3 consists of 13 residues. Trimming removed 9 bases from V and 2 bases from J; junction bases left unmatched: 4. Looking up the rest from reference TRBV19 and TRBJ2-1 gives the full variable domain: DGGITQSPKYLFRKEGQNVTLSCEQNLNHDAMYWYRQDPGQGLRLIYYSQIVNDFQKGDIAEGYSVSREKKESFPLTVTSAQKNPTAFYLCASETGPYNEQFFGPGTRLTVL.

This rearrangement joins TRBV5-1 to TRBJ2-5; D remains ambiguous. With 1 base removed from V and 5 bases from J, the gap between germline ends came to 12 bases. The germline V gene has CDR1 SGHRS and CDR2 YFSETQ. The CDR3 has 14 amino acids. CDR3 coding DNA: TGCGCCAGCAGCTTGTCGGGCCAGTTGGAGACCCAGTACTTC. Protein product: CASSLSGQLETQYF.

This clone has a single count. The rearrangement joins TRBV19 to TRBJ1-2; D ambiguous. Germline CDR1 reads LNHDA; CDR2 reads SQIVND (reference sequence). The CDR3 extends over 13 amino acids. V dropped 7 bases and J dropped 5 bases, with 14 bases sitting between them. The CDR3 protein is CASTQWGPYGYTF. CDR3 DNA sequence: TGTGCCAGTACCCAGTGGGGTCCTTATGGCTACACCTTC.

This chain links TRBV5-1 with TRBJ2-7; a weak D match, TRBD1 (6 bases). The CDR3 extends over 13 amino acids. V lost 1 base and J 2 bases, leaving 7 bases between the germline ends. Germline CDR1 is SGHRS and CDR2 is YFSETQ. CDR3 residues: CASSLTGPYEQYF. CDR3 DNA: TGCGCCAGCAGCTTGACAGGGCCCTACGAGCAGTACTTC.

The chain couples TRBV9 to TRBJ2-1, with 12 nucleotides matching TRBD2. The CDR3 contains 15 residues. V shed 4 bases and J 8 bases; nucleotides not matched to a gene: 7. Germline V lookup: CDR1 SGDLS, CDR2 YYNGEE. The CDR3 spells CASSTGTSGSYEQFF. CDR3 bases: TGTGCCAGCAGCACCGGGACTAGCGGGTCCTATGAGCAGTTCTTC.

The chain has TRBV5-6 and TRBJ2-3, with unresolved D. CDR1 and CDR2 from the germline V gene are SGHDT and YYEEEE. V lost 2 bases and J 1 base, leaving 8 bases between the germline ends. The CDR3 extends over 14 amino acids. CDR3 sequence reads: CASSFERRTDTQYF. CDR3 sequence (DNA): TGTGCCAGCAGCTTTGAAAGACGCACAGATACGCAGTATTTT.

The chain uses TRBV10-3 and TRBJ2-1; D remains ambiguous. This CDR3 region has 16 residues. From germline, CDR1 is ENHRY and CDR2 SYGVKD. V lost 3 bases and J lost 0, with 12 bases in between. The CDR3 protein is CAISEAQASSYNEQFF. As DNA, the CDR3 is TGTGCCATCAGTGAAGCCCAGGCGAGCTCCTACAATGAGCAGTTCTTC.

The CDR3 region is CASSLGLTGRNQPQHF. The CDR3 DNA reads TGTGCCAGCAGCTTAGGCCTGACAGGGCGCAATCAGCCCCAGCATTTT. The chain links TRBV13 to TRBJ1-5; TRBD1 matches 7 bases. With 0 bases clipped from V and 2 bases from J, the junction kept 4 bases outside the gene matches. This CDR3 has 16 residues. Germline V lookup: CDR1 PRHDT, CDR2 FYEKMQ (reference sequence).

J is TRBJ1-2 and V is TRBV7-3; D uncertain. This CDR3 comprises 16 residues. Trimming removed 3 bases from V and 3 bases from J, with 17 bases in between. Germline CDR1 is SGHTA and CDR2 is FQGTGA. In DNA form, the CDR3 reads TGTGCCAGCAGCTTCTCGCATTCCCCTTGGCACTATGGCTACACCTTC. Its protein product is CASSFSHSPWHYGYTF.

Notes on this clone: The same CDR3 can be traced to other DNA sequences in this sample. This chain links TRBV14 with TRBJ1-1; the D is unclear. Trimming cost V 1 base and J 5 bases, with 11 bases left between them. Per the germline V gene, CDR1 is SGHDN and CDR2 is FVKESK. The CDR3 sequence is 14 residues long. As DNA, the CDR3 is TGTGCCAGCAGCCAAGTCTATGGCGGGACTGAAGCTTTCTTT. Protein product: CASSQVYGGTEAFF.

This clone came up once. The gene calls are TRBV6-1 and TRBJ2-7, with D tentatively TRBD1 (6 bases). The ends were cut back, 6 bases at V and 4 bases at J, with 16 bases in the middle. CDR3 size: 14 residues. Germline assignment: CDR1 MNHNS and CDR2 SASEGT. The CDR3 region has the DNA TGTGCCAGCAGATGGACAGCATATGTATACGAGCAGTACTTC. Translated: CASRWTAYVYEQYF.